The text below deals with one T cell receptor (beta chain). The data originate from a study of technical replicates of blood from several donors. The V end was cut by 0 bases, the J end by 5 bases, with 10 bases between. CDR1 is MNHNS and CDR2 is SASEGT in the germline V gene. The CDR3 consists of 14 residues. TCRdb keeps only in-frame clones here, not all; method: immunoSEQ multiplex PCR. The repertoire holds 84,000 or so clones, 85% to 95% seen once, with roughly 0.25% in the top ten. The sequence was obtained from a human donor in good health. The chain couples TRBV6-1 to TRBJ1-1; D not certain. The sequencing input was T cells isolated from PBMCs. The CDR3 is CASSEAAGRTEAFF. The CDR3 coding sequence is TGTGCCAGCAGTGAAGCCGCGGGGAGAACTGAAGCTTTCTTT.